This T cell receptor beta chain was captured in a study of neoadjuvant anti-PD-1 for oral cavity cancer. Assay: immunoSEQ multiplex PCR; the TCRdb copy retains only in-frame clones and omits some. Seen here are 11,000 to 15,000 clones, 60% to 75% observed once, and the top ten hold around 2%. Looked up from germline, CDR1 is SGHTA and CDR2 is FQGNSA. The ends were cut back, 7 bases at V and 5 bases at J, with 15 bases in the middle. CDR3 length: 13 amino acids. Time point reported: after neoadjuvant nivolumab, at surgical resection. The patients had HPV-negative, locally advanced oral cavity squamous cell carcinoma.

Sequenced here: PBMCs, sampled after nivolumab (anti-PD-1) treatment. The clonotype was recovered from a person aged 40-85 years with oral cavity squamous cell carcinoma. J is TRBJ2-7 and V is TRBV7-2, with D tentatively TRBD2 (7 bases). The CDR3 loop is CASKIGGVHEQYF. The CDR3 DNA sequence: TGTGCCAGCAAAATAGGGGGGGTCCACGAGCAGTACTTC.